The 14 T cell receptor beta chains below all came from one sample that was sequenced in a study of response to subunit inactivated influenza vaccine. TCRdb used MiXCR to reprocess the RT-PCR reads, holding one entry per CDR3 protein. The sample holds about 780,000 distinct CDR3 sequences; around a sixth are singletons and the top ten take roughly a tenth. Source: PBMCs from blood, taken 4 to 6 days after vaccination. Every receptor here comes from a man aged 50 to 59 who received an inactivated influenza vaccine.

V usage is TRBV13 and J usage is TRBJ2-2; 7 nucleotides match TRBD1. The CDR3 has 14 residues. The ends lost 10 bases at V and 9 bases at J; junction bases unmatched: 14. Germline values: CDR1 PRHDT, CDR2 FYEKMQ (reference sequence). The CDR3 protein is CATRENDRDRELFF. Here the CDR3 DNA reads TGTGCCACCCGGGAAAACGACAGGGACCGGGAGCTGTTTTTT. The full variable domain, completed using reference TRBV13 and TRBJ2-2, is AAGVIQSPRHLIKEKRETATLKCYPIPRHDTVYWYQQGPGQDPQFLISFYEKMQSDKGSIPDRFSAQQFSDYHSELNMSSLELGDSALYFCATRENDRDRELFFGEGSRLTVL.

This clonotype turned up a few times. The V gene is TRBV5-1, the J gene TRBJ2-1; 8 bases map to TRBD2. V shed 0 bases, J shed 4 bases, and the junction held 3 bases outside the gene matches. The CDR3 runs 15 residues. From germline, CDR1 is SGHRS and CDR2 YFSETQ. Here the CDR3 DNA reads TGCGCCAGCAGCTTGGCACTAGCGGCGTACAATGAGCAGTTCTTC. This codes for CASSLALAAYNEQFF.

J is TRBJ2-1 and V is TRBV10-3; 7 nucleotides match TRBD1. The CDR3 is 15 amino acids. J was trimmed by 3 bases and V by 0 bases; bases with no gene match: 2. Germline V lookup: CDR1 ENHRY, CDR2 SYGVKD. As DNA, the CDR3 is TGTGCCATCAGTGAGTCGACAGGGCTCTACAATGAGCAGTTCTTC. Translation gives CAISESTGLYNEQFF.

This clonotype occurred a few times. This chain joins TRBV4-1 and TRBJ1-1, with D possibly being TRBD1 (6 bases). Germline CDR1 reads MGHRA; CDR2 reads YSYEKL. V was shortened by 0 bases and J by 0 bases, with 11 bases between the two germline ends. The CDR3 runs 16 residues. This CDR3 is CASSQDSGQLNTEAFF. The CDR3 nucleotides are TGCGCCAGCAGCCAAGATTCAGGACAGTTGAACACTGAAGCTTTCTTT.

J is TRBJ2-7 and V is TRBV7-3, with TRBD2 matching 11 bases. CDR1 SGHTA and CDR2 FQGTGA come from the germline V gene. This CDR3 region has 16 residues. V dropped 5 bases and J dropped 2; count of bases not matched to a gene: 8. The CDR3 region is CASSLGTSGAAYEQYF. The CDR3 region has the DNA TGTGCCAGCAGCCTCGGGACTAGCGGCGCAGCCTACGAGCAGTACTTC.

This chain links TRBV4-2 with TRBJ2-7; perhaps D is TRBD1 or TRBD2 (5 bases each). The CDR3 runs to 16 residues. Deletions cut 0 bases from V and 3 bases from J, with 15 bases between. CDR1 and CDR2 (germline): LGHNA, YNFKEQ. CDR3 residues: CASSQDMSSGRYEQYF. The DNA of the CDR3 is TGTGCCAGCAGCCAAGATATGTCGTCGGGACGCTACGAGCAGTACTTC.

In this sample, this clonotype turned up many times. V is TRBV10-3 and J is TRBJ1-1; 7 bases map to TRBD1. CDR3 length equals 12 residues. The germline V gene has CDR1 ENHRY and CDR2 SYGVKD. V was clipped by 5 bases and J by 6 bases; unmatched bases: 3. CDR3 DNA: TGTGCCATCAGTCCCGGGACAGCTGAAGCTTTCTTT. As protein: CAISPGTAEAFF.

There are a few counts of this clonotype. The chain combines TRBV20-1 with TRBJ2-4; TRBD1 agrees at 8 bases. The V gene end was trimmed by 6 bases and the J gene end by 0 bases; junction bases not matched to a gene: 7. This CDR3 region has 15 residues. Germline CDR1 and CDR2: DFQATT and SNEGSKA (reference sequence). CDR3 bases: TGCAGTGCACGCCTGACAGGGGTAGCCAAAAACATTCAGTACTTC. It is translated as CSARLTGVAKNIQYF.

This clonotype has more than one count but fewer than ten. DNA of the CDR3: TGCAGTGCCGTTAGCGGGAGAATAAGTTTCTACAATGAGCAGTTCTTC. Translating it yields CSAVSGRISFYNEQFF. This chain joins TRBV20-1 and TRBJ2-1, with 9 bases fitting TRBD2. The CDR3 runs to 16 residues. CDR1 DFQATT and CDR2 SNEGSKA come from the germline V gene (reference sequence). V lost 6 bases and J lost 3; bases outside the gene matches: 12.

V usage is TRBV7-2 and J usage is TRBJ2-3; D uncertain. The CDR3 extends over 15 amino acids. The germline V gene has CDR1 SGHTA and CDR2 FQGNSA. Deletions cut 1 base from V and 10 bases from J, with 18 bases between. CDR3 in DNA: TGTGCCAGCAGCTTAGATGTCGGGTTCACAGTTCCGCAGTATTTT. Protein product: CASSLDVGFTVPQYF.

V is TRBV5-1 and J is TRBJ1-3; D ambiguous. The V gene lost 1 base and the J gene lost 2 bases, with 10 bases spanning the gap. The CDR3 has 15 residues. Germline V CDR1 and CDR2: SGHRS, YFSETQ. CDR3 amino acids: CASSLSAGPGNTIYF. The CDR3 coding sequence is TGCGCCAGCAGCTTGTCTGCAGGCCCTGGAAACACCATATATTTT. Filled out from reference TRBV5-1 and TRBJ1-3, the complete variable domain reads KAGVTQTPRYLIKTRGQQVTLSCSPISGHRSVSWYQQTPGQGLQFLFEYFSETQRNKGNFPGRFSGRQFSNSRSEMNVSTLELGDSALYLCASSLSAGPGNTIYFGEGSWLTVV.

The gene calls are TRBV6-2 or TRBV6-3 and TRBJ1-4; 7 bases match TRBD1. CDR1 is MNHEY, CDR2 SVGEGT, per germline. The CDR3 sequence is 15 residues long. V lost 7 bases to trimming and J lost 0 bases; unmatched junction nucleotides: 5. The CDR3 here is CASKGTAATNEKLFF. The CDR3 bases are TGTGCCAGCAAAGGGACAGCAGCAACTAATGAAAAACTGTTTTTT.

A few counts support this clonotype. The CDR3 DNA reads TGTGCCAGCAGCTTCGACAGGGGGTACACTGAAGCTTTCTTT. Translating gives CASSFDRGYTEAFF. The chain joins TRBV7-2 to TRBJ1-1, with 9 bases aligning to TRBD1. V lost 3 bases and J lost 3; bases outside the gene matches: 2. The CDR3 runs 14 residues. The germline gives CDR1 SGHTA, CDR2 FQGNSA.

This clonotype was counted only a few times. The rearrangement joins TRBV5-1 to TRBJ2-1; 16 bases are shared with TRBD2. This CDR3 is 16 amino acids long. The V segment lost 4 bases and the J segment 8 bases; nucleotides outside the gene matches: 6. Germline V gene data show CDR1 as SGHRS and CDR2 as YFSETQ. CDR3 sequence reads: CASSGGTSGRAYEQFF. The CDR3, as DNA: TGCGCCAGCAGCGGCGGGACTAGCGGGAGGGCCTATGAGCAGTTCTTC.